This TCR beta chain was recorded in a study of technical replicates of blood from several donors. Germline CDR1 and CDR2: MNHNY and SVGAGI (reference sequence). This CDR3 region has 16 residues. V was pared by 5 bases and J by 1 base, with 7 bases of the junction left unmatched. Some clones are missing from TCRdb's copy, which holds only in-frame ones; the method was immunoSEQ multiplex PCR. The sample consists of approximately 70,000 clones, roughly 89% of them appearing once. Sequenced input: T cells isolated from PBMCs. This sequence joins TRBV6-6 and TRBJ2-5; TRBD2 matches at 10 bases. This clonotype was sampled from a human donor in good health. Some clones in this sample may be carry-over from other donors' samples. The CDR3 coding sequence is TGTGCCAGCAGTAGGACTAGCGGAATAACCCAAGAGACCCAGTACTTC. It specifies CASSRTSGITQETQYF.